The T cell receptor (beta chain) described here comes from a study of vaccination and CD4 T cells after COVID-19. Study information: Overlapping spike peptides from SARS-CoV-2, HCoV-NL63, HCoV-OC43 and HCoV-229E served to stimulate the cells.

The assay that was used to sequence DNA from cultured CD4+ T cells was the Oncomine TCR Beta short-read assay. From CD4+ T cells that had been cultured, genomic DNA was extracted. TCRdb redid the calling of the PCR reads with MiXCR, one entry per CDR3 protein. Among tens of thousands of distinct CDR3 sequences, approximately 29% were seen once, and the ten largest hold approximately 10%. Sample time point: late sampling 161 to 241 days after vaccination in three convalescent patients. Treatment: approximately 11-day PBMC culture with coronavirus spike peptide pools or control peptides (ViraFEST assay). Study-level results: Convalescent patients' clones that were vaccine-specific were spike mono-reactive in 304 of 307 cases.

V was cut by 0 bases and J by 2 bases, with 7 bases left in between. The CDR3 is 14 amino acids. The germline V gene has CDR1 KGHSH and CDR2 LQKENI. As regards this clonotype: Its antigen remains unidentified.

This receptor was obtained from a human donor who had recovered from COVID-19. This chain uses TRBV18 with TRBJ2-5; D remains unclear. The specimen was CD4+ T cells from blood, cultured in vitro, collected about 7 months after SARS-CoV-2 vaccination. The CDR3 is CASSPPEGQETQYF. The DNA for the CDR3 is TGTGCCAGCTCACCACCGGAAGGGCAAGAGACCCAGTACTTC.